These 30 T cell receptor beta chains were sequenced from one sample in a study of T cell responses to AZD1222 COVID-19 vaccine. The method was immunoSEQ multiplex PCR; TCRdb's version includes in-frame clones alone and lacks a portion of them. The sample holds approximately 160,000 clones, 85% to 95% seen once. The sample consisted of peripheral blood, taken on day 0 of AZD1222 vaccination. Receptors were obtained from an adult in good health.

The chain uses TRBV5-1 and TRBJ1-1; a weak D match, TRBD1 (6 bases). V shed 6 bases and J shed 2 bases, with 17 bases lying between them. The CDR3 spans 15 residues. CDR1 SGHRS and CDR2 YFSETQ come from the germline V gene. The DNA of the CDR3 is TGCGCCAGCAACGCGGGGGGCGTAATAAACACTGAAGCTTTCTTT. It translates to CASNAGGVINTEAFF.

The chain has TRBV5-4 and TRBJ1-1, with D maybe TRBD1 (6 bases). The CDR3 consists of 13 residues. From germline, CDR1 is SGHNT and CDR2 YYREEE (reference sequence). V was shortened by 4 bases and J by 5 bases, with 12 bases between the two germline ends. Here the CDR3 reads CASSLNRATEAFF. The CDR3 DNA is TGTGCCAGCAGCCTAAACAGGGCTACTGAAGCTTTCTTT.

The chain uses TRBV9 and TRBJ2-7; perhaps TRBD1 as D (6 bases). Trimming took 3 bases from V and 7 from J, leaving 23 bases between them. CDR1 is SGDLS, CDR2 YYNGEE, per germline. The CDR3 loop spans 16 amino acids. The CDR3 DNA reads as TGTGCCAGCAGCGAGAGATCGGACAGTACTCCTACGGAGCAGTACTTC. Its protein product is CASSERSDSTPTEQYF.

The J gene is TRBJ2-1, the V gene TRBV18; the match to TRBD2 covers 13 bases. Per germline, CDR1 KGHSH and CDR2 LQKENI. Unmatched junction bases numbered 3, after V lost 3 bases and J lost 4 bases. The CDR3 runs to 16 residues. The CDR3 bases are TGTGCCAGCTCACCCAAACTAGCGGGGGGGTACAATGAGCAGTTCTTC. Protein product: CASSPKLAGGYNEQFF.

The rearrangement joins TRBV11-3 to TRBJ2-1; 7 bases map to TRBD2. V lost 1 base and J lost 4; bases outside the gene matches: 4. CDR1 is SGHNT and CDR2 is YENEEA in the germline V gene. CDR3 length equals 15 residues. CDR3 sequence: CASSLGGGSYNEQFF. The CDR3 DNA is TGTGCCAGCAGCTTAGGCGGGGGATCGTACAATGAGCAGTTCTTC.

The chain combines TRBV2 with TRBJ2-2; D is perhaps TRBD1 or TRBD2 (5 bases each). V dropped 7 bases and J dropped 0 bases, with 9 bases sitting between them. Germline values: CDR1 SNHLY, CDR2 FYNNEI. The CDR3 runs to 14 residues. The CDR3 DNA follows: TGTGCCAGCACTGGGGGTACGAACACCGGGGAGCTGTTTTTT. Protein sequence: CASTGGTNTGELFF.

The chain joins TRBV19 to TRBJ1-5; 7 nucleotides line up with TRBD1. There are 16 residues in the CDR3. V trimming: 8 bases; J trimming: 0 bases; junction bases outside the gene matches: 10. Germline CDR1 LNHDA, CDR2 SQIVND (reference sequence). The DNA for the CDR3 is TGTGCCAGTGTTAAGAAGGGGGCACATAGCAATCAGCCCCAGCATTTT. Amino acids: CASVKKGAHSNQPQHF.

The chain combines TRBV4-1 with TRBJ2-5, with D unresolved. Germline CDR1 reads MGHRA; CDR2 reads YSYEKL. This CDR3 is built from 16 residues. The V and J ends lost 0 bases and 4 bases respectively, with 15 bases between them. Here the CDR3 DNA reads TGCGCCAGCAGCCAAGATTTTCCAGGCTTGATAGAGACCCAGTACTTC. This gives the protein CASSQDFPGLIETQYF.

CDR3 sequence (DNA): TGTGCCAGCTCACCTTGGCAGGGGGAAACCTCTGGGGCCAACGTCCTGACTTTC. Encoded protein: CASSPWQGETSGANVLTF. V is TRBV18 and J is TRBJ2-6, with 7 bases identical to TRBD1. Germline V gene data show CDR1 as KGHSH and CDR2 as LQKENI. Trimming at V came to 3 bases and at J to 0 bases, leaving 8 bases not matched to a gene. This CDR3 has 18 residues.

The CDR3: CASSLRAGENEKLFF. The CDR3 DNA reads as TGTGCCAGCAGTTTAAGGGCAGGAGAGAATGAAAAACTGTTTTTT. V and J are TRBV28 and TRBJ1-4; D unclear. CDR1 and CDR2 from the germline V gene are MDHEN and SYDVKM. This CDR3 comprises 15 residues. V gave up 2 bases and J gave up 5 bases, with 12 bases separating them. Full variable domain (missing parts from reference TRBV28 and TRBJ1-4): DVKVTQSSRYLVKRTGEKVFLECVQDMDHENMFWYRQDPGLGLRLIYFSYDVKMKEKGDIPEGYSVSREKKERFSLILESASTNQTSMYLCASSLRAGENEKLFFGSGTQLSVL.

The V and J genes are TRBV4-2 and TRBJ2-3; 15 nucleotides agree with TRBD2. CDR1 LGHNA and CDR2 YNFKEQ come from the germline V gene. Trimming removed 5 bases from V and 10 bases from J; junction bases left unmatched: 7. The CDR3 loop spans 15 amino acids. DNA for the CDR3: TGTGCCAGCAGCGTCGGGACTAGCGGGGGGAGGTCGCAGTATTTT. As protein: CASSVGTSGGRSQYF.

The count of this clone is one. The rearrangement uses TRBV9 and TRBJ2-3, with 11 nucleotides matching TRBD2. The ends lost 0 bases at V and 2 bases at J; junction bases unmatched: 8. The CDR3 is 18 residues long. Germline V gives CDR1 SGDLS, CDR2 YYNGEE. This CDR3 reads CASSVALAGALPTDTQYF. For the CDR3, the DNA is TGTGCCAGCAGCGTAGCACTAGCGGGGGCCCTACCCACAGATACGCAGTATTTT. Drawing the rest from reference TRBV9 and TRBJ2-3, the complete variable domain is DSGVTQTPKHLITATGQRVTLRCSPRSGDLSVYWYQQSLDQGLQFLIQYYNGEERAKGNILERFSAQQFPDLHSELNLSSLELGDSALYFCASSVALAGALPTDTQYFGPGTRLTVL.

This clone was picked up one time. The CDR3, as DNA: TGTGCCAGCAGCTTACTGTACGAGGGGACAGGGCAAGAGACCCAGTACTTC. Its protein is CASSLLYEGTGQETQYF. The chain combines TRBV5-6 with TRBJ2-5, with TRBD1 matching over 9 bases. The germline V gene encodes CDR1 SGHDT and CDR2 YYEEEE. The CDR3 runs to 17 residues. Trimming took 2 bases from V and 2 from J; bases not matched to a gene: 10. The full variable domain, in which reference TRBV5-6 and TRBJ2-5 provide the parts outside the CDR3, is DAGVTQSPTHLIKTRGQQVTLRCSPKSGHDTVSWYQQALGQGPQFIFQYYEEEERQRGNFPDRFSGHQFPNYSSELNVNALLLGDSALYLCASSLLYEGTGQETQYFGPGTRLLVL.

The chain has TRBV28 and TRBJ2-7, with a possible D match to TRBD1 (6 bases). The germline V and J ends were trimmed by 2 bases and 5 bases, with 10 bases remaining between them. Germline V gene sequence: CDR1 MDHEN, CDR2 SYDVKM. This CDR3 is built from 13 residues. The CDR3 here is CASSLGYRDEQYF. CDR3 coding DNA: TGTGCCAGCAGTTTAGGCTACAGGGACGAGCAGTACTTC.

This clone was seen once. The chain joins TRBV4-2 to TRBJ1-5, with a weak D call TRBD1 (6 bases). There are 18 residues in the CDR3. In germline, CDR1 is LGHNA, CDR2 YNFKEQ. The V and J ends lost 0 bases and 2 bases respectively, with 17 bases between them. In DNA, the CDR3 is TGTGCCAGCAGCCAAGAGGTGGAAGGGGGGGGACGCAATCAGCCCCAGCATTTT. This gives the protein CASSQEVEGGGRNQPQHF.

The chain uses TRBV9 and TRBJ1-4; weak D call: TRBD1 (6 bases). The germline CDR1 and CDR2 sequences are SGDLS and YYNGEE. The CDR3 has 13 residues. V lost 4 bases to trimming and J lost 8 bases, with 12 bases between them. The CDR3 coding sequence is TGTGCCAGCAGCCCAGGGGTAAAGGAAAAACTGTTTTTT. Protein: CASSPGVKEKLFF.

The CDR3 protein is CASSLALGGNTEAFF. CDR3 bases: TGTGCCAGCAGCTTGGCGTTAGGGGGGAACACTGAAGCTTTCTTT. V usage is TRBV5-5 and J usage is TRBJ1-1; a possible D gene is TRBD1 (6 bases). CDR1 SGHKS and CDR2 YYEKEE come from the germline V gene (reference sequence). CDR3 size: 15 residues. Trimming removed 0 bases at V and 1 base at J, with 10 bases between.

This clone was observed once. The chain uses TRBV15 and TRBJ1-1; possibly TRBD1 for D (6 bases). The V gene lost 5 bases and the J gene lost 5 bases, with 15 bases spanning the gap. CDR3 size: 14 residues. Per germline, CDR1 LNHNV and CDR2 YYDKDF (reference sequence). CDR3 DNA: TGTGCCACCAGCGGCCGGGACATGGGGACTGAAGCTTTCTTT. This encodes CATSGRDMGTEAFF.

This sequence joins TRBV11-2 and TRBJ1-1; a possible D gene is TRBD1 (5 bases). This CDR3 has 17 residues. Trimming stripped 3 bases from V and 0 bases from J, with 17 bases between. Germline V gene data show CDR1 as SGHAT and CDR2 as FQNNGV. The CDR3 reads CASSFWASRGLNTEAFF. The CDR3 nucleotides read TGTGCCAGCAGCTTTTGGGCCAGTCGGGGCTTGAACACTGAAGCTTTCTTT. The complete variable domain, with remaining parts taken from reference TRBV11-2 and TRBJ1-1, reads EAGVAQSPRYKIIEKRQSVAFWCNPISGHATLYWYQQILGQGPKLLIQFQNNGVVDDSQLPKDRFSAERLKGVDSTLKIQPAKLEDSAVYLCASSFWASRGLNTEAFFGQGTRLTVV.

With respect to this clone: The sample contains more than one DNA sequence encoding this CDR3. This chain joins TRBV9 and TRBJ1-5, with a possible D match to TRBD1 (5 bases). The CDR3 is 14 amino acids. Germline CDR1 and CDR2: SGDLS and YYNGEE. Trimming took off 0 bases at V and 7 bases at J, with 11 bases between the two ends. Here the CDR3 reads CASSVGQGGQPQHF. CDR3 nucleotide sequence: TGTGCCAGCAGCGTAGGGCAGGGAGGCCAGCCCCAGCATTTT.

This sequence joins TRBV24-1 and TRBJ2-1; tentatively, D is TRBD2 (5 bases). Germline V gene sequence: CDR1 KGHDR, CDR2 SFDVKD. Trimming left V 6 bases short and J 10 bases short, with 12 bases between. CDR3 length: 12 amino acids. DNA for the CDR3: TGTGCCACCAGTTCCGGGGTAGGAGAGCAGTTCTTC. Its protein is CATSSGVGEQFF.

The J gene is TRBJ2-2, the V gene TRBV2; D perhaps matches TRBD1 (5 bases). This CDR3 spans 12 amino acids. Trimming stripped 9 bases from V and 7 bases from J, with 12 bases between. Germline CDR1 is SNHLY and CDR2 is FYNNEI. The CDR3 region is CASQGWVGELFF. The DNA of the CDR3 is TGTGCCAGTCAGGGTTGGGTCGGGGAGCTGTTTTTT.

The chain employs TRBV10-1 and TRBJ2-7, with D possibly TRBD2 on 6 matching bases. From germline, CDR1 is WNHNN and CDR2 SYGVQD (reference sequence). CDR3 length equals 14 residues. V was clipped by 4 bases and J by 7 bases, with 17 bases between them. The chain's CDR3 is CASSVRGKVAEQYF. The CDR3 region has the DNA TGCGCCAGCAGTGTCCGGGGGAAGGTTGCAGAGCAGTACTTC.

In DNA, the CDR3 is TGCGCCAGCAGCACCGGGACGTTGTATTCACCCCTCCACTTT. Amino acids: CASSTGTLYSPLHF. This rearrangement joins TRBV5-1 to TRBJ1-6, with D maybe TRBD1 (5 bases). Trimming left V 4 bases short and J 8 bases short, with 13 bases between. Germline CDR1 SGHRS, CDR2 YFSETQ. The length of the CDR3 is 14 residues.

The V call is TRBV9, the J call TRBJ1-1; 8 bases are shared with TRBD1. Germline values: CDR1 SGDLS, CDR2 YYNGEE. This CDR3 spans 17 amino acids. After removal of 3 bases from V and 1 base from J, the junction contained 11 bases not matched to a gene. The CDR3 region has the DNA TGTGCCAGCAGCGCCAAGCGCGGACAGGGACCGAACACTGAAGCTTTCTTT. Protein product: CASSAKRGQGPNTEAFF.

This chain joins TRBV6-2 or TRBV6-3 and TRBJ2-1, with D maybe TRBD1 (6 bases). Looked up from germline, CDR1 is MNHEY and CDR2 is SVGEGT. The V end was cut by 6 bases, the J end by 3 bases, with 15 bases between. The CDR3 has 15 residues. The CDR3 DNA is TGTGCCAGCAGCAACAGGGTAGTCCTCTACAATGAGCAGTTCTTC. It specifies CASSNRVVLYNEQFF.

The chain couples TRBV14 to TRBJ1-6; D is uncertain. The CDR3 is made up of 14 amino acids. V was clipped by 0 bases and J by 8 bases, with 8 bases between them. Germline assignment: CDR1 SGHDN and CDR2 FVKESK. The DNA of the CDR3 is TGTGCCAGCAGCCAAGATCTTAGTTATTCACCCCTCCACTTT. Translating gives CASSQDLSYSPLHF.

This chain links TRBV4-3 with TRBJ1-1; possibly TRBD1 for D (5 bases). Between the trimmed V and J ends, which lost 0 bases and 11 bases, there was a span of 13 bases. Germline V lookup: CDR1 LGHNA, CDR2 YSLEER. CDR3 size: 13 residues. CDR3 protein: CASSQERGTRAFF. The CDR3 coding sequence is TGCGCCAGCAGCCAAGAAAGGGGTACGAGGGCTTTCTTT.

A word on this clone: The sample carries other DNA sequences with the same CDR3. The CDR3 coding sequence is TGTGCCAGCAGTTTTGTGGGGGGAGGCTACACCTTC. This sequence encodes CASSFVGGGYTF. The V call is TRBV12-3 or TRBV12-4, the J call TRBJ1-2, with a tentative D call TRBD1 (5 bases). The CDR3 consists of 12 residues. Deletions cut 3 bases from V and 8 bases from J, with 10 bases between.

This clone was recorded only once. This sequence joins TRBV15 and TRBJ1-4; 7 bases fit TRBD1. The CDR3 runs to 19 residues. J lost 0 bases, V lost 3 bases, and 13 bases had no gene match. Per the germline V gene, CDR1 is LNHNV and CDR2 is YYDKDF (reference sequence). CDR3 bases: TGTGCCACCAGCAGGGAACGGCCGGGACAGCAAGCAACTAATGAAAAACTGTTTTTT. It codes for CATSRERPGQQATNEKLFF.